This T cell receptor (beta chain) was identified in a study of identical twins. Trimming removed 8 bases from V and 0 bases from J; junction bases left unmatched: 6. In germline, CDR1 is MNHEY, CDR2 SMNVEV (reference sequence). The CDR3 is made up of 14 amino acids. TCRdb recomputed calls from the 5' RACE reads with MiXCR, one row per CDR3 protein. The sample includes some 790,000 distinct CDR3 sequences, 15% to 20% of them seen just once. The data also belong to a second study, concerning T cells expressing NK-cell markers.

The sequencing sample was made of PBMCs. The chain links TRBV27 to TRBJ1-1, with 7 positions matching TRBD1. The sequence came from a woman aged 18-29 years in good health. CDR3 DNA sequence: TGTGCCAGCCGGACGGGACAGTTGAACACTGAAGCTTTCTTT. The encoded protein is CASRTGQLNTEAFF.